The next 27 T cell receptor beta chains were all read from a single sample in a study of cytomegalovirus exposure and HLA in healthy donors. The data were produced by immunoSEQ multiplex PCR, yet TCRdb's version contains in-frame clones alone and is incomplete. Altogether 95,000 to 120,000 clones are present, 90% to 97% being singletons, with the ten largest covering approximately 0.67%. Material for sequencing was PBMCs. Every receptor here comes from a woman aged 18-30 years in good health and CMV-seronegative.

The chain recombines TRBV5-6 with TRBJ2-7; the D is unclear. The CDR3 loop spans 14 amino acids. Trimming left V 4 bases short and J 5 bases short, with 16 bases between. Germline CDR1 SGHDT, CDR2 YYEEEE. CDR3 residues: CASSAGGGRDEQYF. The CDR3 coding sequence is TGTGCCAGCAGCGCCGGTGGCGGTCGGGACGAGCAGTACTTC.

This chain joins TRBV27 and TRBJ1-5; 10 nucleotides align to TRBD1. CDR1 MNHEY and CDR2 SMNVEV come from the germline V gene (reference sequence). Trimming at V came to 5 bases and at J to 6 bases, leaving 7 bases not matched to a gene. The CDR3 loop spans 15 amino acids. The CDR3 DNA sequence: TGTGCCAGCAGTCCTAGAGGACAGGGGGTTCAGCCCCAGCATTTT. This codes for CASSPRGQGVQPQHF.

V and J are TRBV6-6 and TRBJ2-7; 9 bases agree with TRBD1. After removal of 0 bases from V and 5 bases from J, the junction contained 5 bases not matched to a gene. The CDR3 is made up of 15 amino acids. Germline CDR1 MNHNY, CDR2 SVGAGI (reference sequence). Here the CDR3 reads CASSYSTGQGNEQYF. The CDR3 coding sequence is TGTGCCAGCAGTTACTCGACGGGACAGGGTAACGAGCAGTACTTC.

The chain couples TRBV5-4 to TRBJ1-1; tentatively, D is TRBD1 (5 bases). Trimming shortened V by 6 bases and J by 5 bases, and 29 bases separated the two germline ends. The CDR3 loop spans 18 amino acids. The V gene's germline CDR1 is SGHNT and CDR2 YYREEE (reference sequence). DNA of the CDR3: TGTGCCAGCACCCCGGTGTTGTTTTCGGCGGGGCAGAGGACTGAAGCTTTCTTT. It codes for CASTPVLFSAGQRTEAFF.

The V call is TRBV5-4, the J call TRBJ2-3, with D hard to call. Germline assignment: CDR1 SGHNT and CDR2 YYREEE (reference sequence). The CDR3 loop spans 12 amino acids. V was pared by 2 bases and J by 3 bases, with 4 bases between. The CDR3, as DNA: TGTGCCAGCAGCTTACTTACAGATACGCAGTATTTT. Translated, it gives CASSLLTDTQYF.

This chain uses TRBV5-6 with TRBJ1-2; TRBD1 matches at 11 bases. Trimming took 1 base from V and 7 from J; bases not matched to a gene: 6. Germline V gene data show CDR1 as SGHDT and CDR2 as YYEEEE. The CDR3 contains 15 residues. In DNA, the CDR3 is TGTGCCAGCAGCTTGTTCGGACAGGGGGCGGGTGGCTACACCTTC. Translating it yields CASSLFGQGAGGYTF.

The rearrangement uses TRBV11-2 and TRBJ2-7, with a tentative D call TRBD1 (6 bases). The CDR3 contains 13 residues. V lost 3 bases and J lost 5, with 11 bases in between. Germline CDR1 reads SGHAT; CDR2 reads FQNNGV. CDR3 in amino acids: CASSFGGNDEQYF. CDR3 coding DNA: TGTGCCAGCAGCTTTGGGGGCAATGACGAGCAGTACTTC.

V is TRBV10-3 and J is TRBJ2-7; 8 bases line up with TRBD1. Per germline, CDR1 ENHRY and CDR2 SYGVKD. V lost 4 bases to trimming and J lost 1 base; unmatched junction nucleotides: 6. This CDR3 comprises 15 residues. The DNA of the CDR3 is TGTGCCATCAGTGTGGACAGGGCGAGATCCTACGAGCAGTACTTC. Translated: CAISVDRARSYEQYF.

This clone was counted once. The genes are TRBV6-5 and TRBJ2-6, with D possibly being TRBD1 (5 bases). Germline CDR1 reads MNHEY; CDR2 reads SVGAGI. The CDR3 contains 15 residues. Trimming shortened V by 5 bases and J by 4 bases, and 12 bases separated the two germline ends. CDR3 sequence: CASSTRGAGANVLTF. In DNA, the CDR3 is TGTGCCAGCAGTACAAGGGGTGCGGGGGCCAACGTCCTGACTTTC.

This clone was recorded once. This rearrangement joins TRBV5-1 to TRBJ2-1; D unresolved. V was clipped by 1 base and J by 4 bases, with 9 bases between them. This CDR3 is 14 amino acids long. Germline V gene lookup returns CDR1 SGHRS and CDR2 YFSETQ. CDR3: CASSLYGGYNEQFF. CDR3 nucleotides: TGCGCCAGCAGCTTGTACGGCGGATACAATGAGCAGTTCTTC. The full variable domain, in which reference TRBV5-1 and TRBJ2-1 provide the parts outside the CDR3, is KAGVTQTPRYLIKTRGQQVTLSCSPISGHRSVSWYQQTPGQGLQFLFEYFSETQRNKGNFPGRFSGRQFSNSRSEMNVSTLELGDSALYLCASSLYGGYNEQFFGPGTRLTVL.

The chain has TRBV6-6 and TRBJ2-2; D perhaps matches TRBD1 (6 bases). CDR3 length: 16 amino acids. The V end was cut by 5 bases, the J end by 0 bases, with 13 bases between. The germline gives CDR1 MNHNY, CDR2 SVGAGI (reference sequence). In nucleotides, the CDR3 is TGTGCCAGCAGTCTGGACAGCTTATCGAACACCGGGGAGCTGTTTTTT. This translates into CASSLDSLSNTGELFF.

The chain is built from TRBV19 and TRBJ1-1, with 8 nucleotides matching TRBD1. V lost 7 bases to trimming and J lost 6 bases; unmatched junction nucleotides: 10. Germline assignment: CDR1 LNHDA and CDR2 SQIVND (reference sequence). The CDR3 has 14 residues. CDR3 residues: CASNPDREGAEAFF. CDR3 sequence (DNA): TGTGCCAGTAACCCGGACAGGGAGGGGGCTGAAGCTTTCTTT.

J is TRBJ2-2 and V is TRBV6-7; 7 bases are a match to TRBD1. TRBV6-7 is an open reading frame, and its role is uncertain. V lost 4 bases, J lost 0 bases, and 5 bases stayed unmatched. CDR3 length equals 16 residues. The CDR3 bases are TGTGCCAGCAGTTCGGACAGGCAACCGAACACCGGGGAGCTGTTTTTT. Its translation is CASSSDRQPNTGELFF.

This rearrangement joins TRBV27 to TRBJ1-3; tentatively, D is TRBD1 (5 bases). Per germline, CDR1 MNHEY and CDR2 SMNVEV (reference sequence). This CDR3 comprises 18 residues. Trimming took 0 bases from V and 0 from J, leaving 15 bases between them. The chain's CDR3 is CASSLSGASPLSGNTIYF. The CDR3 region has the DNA TGTGCCAGCAGTTTATCAGGGGCCAGCCCTCTCTCTGGAAACACCATATATTTT.

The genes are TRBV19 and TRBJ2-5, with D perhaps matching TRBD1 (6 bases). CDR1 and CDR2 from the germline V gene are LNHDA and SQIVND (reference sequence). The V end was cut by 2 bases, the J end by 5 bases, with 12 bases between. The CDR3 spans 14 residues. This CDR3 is CASSIQGLWETQYF. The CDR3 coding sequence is TGTGCCAGTAGTATACAGGGGCTGTGGGAGACCCAGTACTTC.

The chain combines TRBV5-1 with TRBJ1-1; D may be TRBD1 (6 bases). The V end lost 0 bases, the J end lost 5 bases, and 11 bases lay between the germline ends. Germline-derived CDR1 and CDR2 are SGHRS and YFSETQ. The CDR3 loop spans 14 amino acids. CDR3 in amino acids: CASSLGSQGTEAFF. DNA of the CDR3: TGCGCCAGCAGCTTGGGCAGCCAGGGGACTGAAGCTTTCTTT.

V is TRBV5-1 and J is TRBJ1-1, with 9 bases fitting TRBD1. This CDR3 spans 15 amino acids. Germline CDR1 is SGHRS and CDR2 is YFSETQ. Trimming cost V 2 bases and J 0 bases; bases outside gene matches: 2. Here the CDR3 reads CASSLGTGMNTEAFF. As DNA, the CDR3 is TGCGCCAGCAGCTTAGGGACAGGGATGAACACTGAAGCTTTCTTT.

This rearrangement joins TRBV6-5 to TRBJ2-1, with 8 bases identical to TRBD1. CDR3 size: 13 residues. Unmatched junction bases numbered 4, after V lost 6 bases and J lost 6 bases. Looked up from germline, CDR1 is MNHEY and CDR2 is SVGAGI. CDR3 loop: CASRKGTGNEQFF. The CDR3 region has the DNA TGTGCCAGCAGAAAAGGGACAGGCAATGAGCAGTTCTTC.

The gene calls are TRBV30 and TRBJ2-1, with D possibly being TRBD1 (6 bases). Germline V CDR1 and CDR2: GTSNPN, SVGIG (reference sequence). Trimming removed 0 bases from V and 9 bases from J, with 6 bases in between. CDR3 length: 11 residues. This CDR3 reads CAWSVGGEQFF. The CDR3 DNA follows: TGTGCCTGGAGTGTAGGGGGTGAGCAGTTCTTC.

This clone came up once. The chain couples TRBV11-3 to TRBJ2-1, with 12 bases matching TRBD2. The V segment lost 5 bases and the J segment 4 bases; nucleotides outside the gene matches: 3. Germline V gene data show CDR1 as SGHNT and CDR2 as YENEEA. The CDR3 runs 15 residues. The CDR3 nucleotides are TGTGCCAGCAGCCATCTAGCGGGGGGGTACAATGAGCAGTTCTTC. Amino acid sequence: CASSHLAGGYNEQFF. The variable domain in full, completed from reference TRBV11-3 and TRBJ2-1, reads EAGVVQSPRYKIIEKKQPVAFWCNPISGHNTLYWYLQNLGQGPELLIRYENEEAVDDSQLPKDRFSAERLKGVDSTLKIQPAELGDSAVYLCASSHLAGGYNEQFFGPGTRLTVL.

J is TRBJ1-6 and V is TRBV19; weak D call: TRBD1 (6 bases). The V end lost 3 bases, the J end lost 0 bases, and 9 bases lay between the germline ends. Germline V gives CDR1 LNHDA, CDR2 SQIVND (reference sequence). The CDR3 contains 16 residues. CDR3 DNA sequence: TGTGCCAGTAGTATCACAGGGAGCTCCTATAATTCACCCCTCCACTTT. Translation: CASSITGSSYNSPLHF.

The CDR3 DNA reads as TGCGCCAGCAGCCAAGTTTACGGTGCCTACGAGCAGTACTTC. Amino acids: CASSQVYGAYEQYF. V usage is TRBV4-3 and J usage is TRBJ2-7; no reliable D call. This CDR3 spans 14 amino acids. CDR1 LGHNA and CDR2 YSLEER come from the germline V gene. V was clipped by 1 base and J by 2 bases, with 9 bases between them.

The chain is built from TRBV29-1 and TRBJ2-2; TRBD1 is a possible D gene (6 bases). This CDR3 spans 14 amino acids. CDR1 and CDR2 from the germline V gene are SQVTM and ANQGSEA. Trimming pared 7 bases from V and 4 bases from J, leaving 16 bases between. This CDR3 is CSAEKGQFTGELFF. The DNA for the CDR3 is TGCAGCGCAGAAAAAGGACAGTTCACCGGGGAGCTGTTTTTT.

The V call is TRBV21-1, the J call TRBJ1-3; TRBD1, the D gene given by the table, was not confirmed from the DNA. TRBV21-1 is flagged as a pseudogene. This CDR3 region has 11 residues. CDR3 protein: CASKTGLNLYF. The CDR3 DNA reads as TGTGCCAGCAAAACAGGGTTAAACCTATATTTT.

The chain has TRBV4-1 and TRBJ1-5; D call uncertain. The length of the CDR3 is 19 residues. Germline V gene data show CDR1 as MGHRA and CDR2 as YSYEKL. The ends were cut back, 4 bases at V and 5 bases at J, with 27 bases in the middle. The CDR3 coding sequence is TGCGCCAGCAGCCTCCCTGGGGTGGGGTTCCAGGACTTGGATCAGCCCCAGCATTTT. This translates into CASSLPGVGFQDLDQPQHF.

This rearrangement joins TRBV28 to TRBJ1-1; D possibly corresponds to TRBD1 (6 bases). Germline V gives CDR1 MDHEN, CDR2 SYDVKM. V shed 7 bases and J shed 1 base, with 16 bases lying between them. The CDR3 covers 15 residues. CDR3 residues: CASITGTVRNTEAFF. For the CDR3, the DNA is TGTGCCAGCATAACAGGGACGGTTAGGAACACTGAAGCTTTCTTT. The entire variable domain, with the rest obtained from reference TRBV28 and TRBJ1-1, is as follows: DVKVTQSSRYLVKRTGEKVFLECVQDMDHENMFWYRQDPGLGLRLIYFSYDVKMKEKGDIPEGYSVSREKKERFSLILESASTNQTSMYLCASITGTVRNTEAFFGQGTRLTVV.

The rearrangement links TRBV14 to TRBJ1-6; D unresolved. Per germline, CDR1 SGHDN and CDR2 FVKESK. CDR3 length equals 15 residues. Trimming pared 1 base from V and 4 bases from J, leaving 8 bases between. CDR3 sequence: CASSQVAHYNSPLHF. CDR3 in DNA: TGTGCCAGCAGCCAAGTGGCACATTATAATTCACCCCTCCACTTT.